This T cell receptor beta chain was captured by sequencing in a study of shared clonotypes between healthy human individuals. Some clones are missing from TCRdb's copy, which holds only in-frame ones; the method was immunoSEQ multiplex PCR. The table lists about 2 million clones, 95% of them singletons, with around 0.13% in the top ten. V shed 4 bases and J shed 0 bases, with 10 bases lying between them. Germline V lookup: CDR1 KGHSH, CDR2 LQKENI. CDR3 size: 14 residues. Study-wide results and limits: Unshared clonotypes carried lower generation probabilities than those common to all four donors. For naive CD4 cells, around 5% of clonotypes were shared across a handful of donors.

This clone came up once. Its specificity is not known. The TCR was taken from a man younger than 35 in good health. Sequenced input: naive CD4+ T cells sorted from blood. Subset noted: CD45RA+ positively selected. The chain is built from TRBV18 and TRBJ2-7; D is perhaps TRBD1 (6 bases). Here the CDR3 reads CASSRQANSYEQYF. Here the CDR3 DNA reads TGTGCCAGCTCACGACAGGCCAACTCCTACGAGCAGTACTTC.